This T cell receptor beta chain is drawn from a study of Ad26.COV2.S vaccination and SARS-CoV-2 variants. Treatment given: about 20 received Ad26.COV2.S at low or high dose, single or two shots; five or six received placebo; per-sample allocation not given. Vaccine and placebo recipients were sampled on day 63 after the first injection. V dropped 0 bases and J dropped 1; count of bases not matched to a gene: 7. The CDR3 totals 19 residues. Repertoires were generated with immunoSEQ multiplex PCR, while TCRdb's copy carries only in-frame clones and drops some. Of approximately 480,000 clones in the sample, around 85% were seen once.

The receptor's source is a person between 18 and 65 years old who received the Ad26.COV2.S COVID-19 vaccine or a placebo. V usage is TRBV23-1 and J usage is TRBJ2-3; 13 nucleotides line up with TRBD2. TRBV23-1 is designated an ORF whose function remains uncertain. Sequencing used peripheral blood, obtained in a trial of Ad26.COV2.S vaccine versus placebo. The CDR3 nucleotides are TGCGCCAGCAGTCAATCCAGGACTAGCGGGAGAATCGGCACAGATACGCAGTATTTT. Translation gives CASSQSRTSGRIGTDTQYF.